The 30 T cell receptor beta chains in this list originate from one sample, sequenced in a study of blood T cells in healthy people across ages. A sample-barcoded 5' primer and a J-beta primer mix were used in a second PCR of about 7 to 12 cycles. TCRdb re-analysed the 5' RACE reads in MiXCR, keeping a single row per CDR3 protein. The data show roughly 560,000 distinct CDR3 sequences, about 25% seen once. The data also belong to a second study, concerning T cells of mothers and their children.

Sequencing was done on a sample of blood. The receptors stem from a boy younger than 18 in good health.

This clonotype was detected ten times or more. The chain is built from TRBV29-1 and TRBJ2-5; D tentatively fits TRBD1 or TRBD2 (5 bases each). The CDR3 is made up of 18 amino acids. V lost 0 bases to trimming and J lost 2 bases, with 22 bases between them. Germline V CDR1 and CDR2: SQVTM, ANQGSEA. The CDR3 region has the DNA TGCAGCGTTGAAGATTGGATGAGGGCAGGGAAGACTCAAGAGACCCAGTACTTC. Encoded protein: CSVEDWMRAGKTQETQYF.

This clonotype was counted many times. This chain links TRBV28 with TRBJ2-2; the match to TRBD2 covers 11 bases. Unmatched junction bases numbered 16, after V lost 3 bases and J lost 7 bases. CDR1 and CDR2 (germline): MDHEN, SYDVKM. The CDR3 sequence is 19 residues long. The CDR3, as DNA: TGTGCCAGCAGTTTCCTATCGCTAGCGGGGGGCCCCGACAACGGGGAGCTGTTTTTT. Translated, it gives CASSFLSLAGGPDNGELFF.

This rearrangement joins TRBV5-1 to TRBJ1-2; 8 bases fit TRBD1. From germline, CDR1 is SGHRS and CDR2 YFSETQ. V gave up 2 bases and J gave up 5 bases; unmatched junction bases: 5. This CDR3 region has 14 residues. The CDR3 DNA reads TGCGCCAGCAGCTTACAAGACAGGGGTTATGGCTACACCTTC. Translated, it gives CASSLQDRGYGYTF. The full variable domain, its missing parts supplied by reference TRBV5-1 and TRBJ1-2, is KAGVTQTPRYLIKTRGQQVTLSCSPISGHRSVSWYQQTPGQGLQFLFEYFSETQRNKGNFPGRFSGRQFSNSRSEMNVSTLELGDSALYLCASSLQDRGYGYTFGSGTRLTVV.

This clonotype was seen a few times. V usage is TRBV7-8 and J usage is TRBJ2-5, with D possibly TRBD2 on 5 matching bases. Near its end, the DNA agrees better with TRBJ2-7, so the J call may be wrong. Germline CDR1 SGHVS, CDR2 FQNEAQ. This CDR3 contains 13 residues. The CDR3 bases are TGTGCCAGCAGCCCACTAGTCCTCTACGAGCAGTACTTC. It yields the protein CASSPLVLYEQYF.

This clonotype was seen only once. CDR3 in DNA: TGCAGCGTTGAAGGGGGCGACCTAGTGGGGGCTTTCTTT. This translates into CSVEGGDLVGAFF. V gene TRBV29-1 combines with J gene TRBJ1-1; the D gene is possibly TRBD1 (5 bases). The CDR3 has 13 amino acids. CDR1 is SQVTM and CDR2 is ANQGSEA in the germline V gene. Trimming removed 1 base at V and 11 bases at J, with 17 bases between.

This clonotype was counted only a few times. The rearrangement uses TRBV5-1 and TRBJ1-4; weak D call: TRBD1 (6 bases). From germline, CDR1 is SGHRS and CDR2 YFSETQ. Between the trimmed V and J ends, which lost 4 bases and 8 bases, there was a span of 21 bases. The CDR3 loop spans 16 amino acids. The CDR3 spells CASSMDSQQDGEKLFF. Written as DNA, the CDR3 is TGCGCCAGCAGCATGGACAGCCAACAAGACGGGGAAAAACTGTTTTTT.

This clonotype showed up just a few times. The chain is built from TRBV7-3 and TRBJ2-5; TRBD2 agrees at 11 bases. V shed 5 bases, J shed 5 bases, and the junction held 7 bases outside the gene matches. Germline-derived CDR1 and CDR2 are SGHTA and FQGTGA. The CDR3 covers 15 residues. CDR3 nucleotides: TGTGCCAGCAGCACCTATGGACTAGCGGGCGAGACCCAGTACTTC. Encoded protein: CASSTYGLAGETQYF.

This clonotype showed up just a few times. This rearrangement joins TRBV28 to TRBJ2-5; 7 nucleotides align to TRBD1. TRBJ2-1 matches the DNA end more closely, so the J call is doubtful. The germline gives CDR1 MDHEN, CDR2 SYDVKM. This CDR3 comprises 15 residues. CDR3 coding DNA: TGTGCCAGCAGGAGACAGGGAACTTCGGCAAATGAGCAGTTCTTC. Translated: CASRRQGTSANEQFF.

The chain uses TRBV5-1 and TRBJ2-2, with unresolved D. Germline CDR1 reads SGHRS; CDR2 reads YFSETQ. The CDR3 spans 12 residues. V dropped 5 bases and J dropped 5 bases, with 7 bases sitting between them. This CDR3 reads CASRWGTGELFF. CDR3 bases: TGCGCCAGCAGATGGGGAACCGGGGAGCTGTTTTTT.

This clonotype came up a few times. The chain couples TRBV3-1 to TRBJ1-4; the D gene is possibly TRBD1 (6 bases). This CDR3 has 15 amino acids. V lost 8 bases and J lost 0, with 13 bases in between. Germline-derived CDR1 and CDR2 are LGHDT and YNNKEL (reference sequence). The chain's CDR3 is CASGQGLATNEKLFF. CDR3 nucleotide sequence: TGTGCCAGCGGGCAGGGGCTCGCAACTAATGAAAAACTGTTTTTT. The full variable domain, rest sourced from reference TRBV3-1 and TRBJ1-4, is DTAVSQTPKYLVTQMGNDKSIKCEQNLGHDTMYWYKQDSKKFLKIMFSYNNKELIINETVPNRFSPKSPDKAHLNLHINSLELGDSAVYFCASGQGLATNEKLFFGSGTQLSVL.

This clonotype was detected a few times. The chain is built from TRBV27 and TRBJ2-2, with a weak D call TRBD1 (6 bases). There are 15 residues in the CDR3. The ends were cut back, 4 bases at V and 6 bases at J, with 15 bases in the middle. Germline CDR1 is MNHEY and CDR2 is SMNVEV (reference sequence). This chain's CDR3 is CASSSISGVAGELFF. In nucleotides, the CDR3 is TGTGCCAGCAGTTCAATCTCAGGGGTGGCCGGGGAGCTGTTTTTT.

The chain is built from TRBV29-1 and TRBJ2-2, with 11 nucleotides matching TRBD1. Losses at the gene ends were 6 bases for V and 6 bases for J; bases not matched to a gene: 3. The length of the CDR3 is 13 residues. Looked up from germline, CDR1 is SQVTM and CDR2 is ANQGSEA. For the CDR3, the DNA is TGCAGCGTAAGGACAGGGGGCGCCGGGGAGCTGTTTTTT. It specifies CSVRTGGAGELFF.

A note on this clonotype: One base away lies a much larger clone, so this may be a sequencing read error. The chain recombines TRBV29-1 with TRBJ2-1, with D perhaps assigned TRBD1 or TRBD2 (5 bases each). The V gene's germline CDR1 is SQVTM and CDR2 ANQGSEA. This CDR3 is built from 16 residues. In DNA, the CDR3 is TGCAGCGTTGAAGTTATGTGGGGGTTCTCCTACAATAAGCAGTTCTTC. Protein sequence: CSVEVMWGFSYNKQFF.

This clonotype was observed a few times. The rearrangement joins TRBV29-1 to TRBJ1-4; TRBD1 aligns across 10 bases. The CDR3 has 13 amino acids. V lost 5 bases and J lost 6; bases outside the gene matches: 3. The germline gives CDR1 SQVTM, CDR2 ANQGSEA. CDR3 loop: CSVQGTGDEKLFF. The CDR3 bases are TGCAGCGTTCAAGGGACAGGGGATGAAAAACTGTTTTTT.

CDR3 loop: CASSPSFNDEQFF. The CDR3 DNA reads TGTGCCAGCTCACCCTCCTTCAATGATGAGCAGTTCTTC. This chain connects TRBV18 to TRBJ2-1; no definite D call. Germline CDR1 is KGHSH and CDR2 is LQKENI. CDR3 length: 13 residues. V was pared by 3 bases and J by 8 bases, with 11 bases between.

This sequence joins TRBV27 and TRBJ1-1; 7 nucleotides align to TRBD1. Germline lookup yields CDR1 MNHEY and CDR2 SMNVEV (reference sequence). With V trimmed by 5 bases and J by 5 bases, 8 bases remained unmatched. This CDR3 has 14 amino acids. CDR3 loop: CASSLGQEGTEAFF. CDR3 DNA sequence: TGTGCCAGCAGTCTCGGACAGGAGGGGACTGAAGCTTTCTTT.

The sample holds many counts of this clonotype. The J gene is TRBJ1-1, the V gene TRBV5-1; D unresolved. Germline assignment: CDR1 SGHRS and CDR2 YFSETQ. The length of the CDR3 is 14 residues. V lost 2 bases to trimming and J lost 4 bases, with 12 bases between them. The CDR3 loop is CASSLRGGGTEAFF. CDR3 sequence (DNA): TGCGCCAGCAGCTTACGGGGAGGAGGCACTGAAGCTTTCTTT.

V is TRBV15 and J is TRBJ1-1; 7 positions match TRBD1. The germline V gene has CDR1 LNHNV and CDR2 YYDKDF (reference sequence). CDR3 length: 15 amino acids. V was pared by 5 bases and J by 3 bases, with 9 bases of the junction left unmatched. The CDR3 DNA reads TGTGCCACCAGCGGGTTGGACAGGTTGGACACTGAAGCTTTCTTT. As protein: CATSGLDRLDTEAFF.

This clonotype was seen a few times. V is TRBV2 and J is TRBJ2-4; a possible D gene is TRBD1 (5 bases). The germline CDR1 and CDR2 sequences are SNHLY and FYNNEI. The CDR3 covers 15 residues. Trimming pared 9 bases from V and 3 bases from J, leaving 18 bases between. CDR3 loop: CASLIRQSRKNIQYF. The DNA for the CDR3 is TGTGCCAGTTTAATTAGACAGTCCCGCAAAAACATTCAGTACTTC.

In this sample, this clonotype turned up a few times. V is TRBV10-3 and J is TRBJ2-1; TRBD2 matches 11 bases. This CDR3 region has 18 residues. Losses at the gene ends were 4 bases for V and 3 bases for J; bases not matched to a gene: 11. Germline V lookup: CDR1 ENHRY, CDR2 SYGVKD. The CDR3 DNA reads TGTGCCATCAGTGGATATCCGAAGACTAGCGGGGACTACAATGAGCAGTTCTTC. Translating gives CAISGYPKTSGDYNEQFF.

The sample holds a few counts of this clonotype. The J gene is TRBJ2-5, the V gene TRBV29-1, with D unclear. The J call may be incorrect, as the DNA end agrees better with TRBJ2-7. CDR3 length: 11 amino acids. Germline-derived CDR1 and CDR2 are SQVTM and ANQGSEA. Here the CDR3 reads CSTVWGYEQYF. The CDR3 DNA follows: TGCAGCACAGTCTGGGGCTACGAGCAGTACTTC.

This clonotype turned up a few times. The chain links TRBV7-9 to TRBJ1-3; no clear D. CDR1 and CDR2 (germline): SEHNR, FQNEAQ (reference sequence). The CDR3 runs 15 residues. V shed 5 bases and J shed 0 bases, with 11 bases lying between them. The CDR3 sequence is CASSLAFGSGNTIYF. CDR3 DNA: TGTGCCAGCAGCCTGGCCTTCGGCTCTGGAAACACCATATATTTT.

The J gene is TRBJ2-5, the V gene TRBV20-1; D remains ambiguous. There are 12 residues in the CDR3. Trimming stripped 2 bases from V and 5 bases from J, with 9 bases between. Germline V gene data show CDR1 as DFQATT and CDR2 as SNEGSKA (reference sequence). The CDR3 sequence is CSARSDEETQYF. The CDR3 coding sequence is TGCAGTGCTAGAAGCGATGAGGAGACCCAGTACTTC.

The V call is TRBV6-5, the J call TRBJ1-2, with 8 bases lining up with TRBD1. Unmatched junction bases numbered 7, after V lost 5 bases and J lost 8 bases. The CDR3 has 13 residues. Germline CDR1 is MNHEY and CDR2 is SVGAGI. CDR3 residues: CASSNGQGGGYTF. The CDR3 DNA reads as TGTGCCAGCAGTAACGGACAGGGCGGCGGCTACACCTTC.

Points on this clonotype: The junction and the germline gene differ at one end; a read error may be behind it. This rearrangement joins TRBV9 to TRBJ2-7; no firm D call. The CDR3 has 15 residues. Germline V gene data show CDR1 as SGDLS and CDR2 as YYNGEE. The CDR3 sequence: CASSVDGLGLNQQYF. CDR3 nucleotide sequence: TGTGCCAGCAGCGTAGACGGCTTAGGTCTGAACCAGCAATACTTC.

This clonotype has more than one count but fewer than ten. CDR3 coding DNA: TGTGCCAGCAGTTTATCTCCGACAGGGGAAGGGCCCTACGAGCAGTACTTC. As protein: CASSLSPTGEGPYEQYF. The rearrangement uses TRBV28 and TRBJ2-7, with TRBD1 matching over 8 bases. The CDR3 sequence is 17 residues long. Losses at the gene ends were 1 base for V and 2 bases for J; bases not matched to a gene: 10. The germline V gene has CDR1 MDHEN and CDR2 SYDVKM.

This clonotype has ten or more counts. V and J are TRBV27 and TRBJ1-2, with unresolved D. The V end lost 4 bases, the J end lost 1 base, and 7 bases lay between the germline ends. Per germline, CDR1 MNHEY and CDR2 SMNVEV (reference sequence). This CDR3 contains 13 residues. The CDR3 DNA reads TGTGCCAGCAGTTCCACAGATAACTATGGCTACACCTTC. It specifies CASSSTDNYGYTF.

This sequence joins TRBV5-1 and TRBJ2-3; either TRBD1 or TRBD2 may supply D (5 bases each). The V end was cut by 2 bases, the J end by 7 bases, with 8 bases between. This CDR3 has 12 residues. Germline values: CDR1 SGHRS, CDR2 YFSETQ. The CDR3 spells CASSFRGHTQYF. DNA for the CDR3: TGCGCCAGCAGCTTCCGGGGACATACGCAGTATTTT.

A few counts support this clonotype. Written as DNA, the CDR3 is TGTGCCAGCAGCCGAGGGCGGGCTTCGGACTATGGCTACACCTTC. Encoded protein: CASSRGRASDYGYTF. The chain joins TRBV11-2 to TRBJ1-2; unclear D gene. The CDR3 spans 15 residues. Germline CDR1 reads SGHAT; CDR2 reads FQNNGV. V gave up 5 bases and J gave up 3 bases, with 16 bases separating them.

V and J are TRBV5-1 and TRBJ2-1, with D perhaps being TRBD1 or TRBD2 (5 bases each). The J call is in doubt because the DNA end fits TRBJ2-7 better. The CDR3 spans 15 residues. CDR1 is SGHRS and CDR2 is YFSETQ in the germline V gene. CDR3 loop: CASSSTLGPSYEQYF. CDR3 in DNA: TGCGCCAGCAGCTCTACACTGGGACCCTCCTACGAGCAGTACTTC.